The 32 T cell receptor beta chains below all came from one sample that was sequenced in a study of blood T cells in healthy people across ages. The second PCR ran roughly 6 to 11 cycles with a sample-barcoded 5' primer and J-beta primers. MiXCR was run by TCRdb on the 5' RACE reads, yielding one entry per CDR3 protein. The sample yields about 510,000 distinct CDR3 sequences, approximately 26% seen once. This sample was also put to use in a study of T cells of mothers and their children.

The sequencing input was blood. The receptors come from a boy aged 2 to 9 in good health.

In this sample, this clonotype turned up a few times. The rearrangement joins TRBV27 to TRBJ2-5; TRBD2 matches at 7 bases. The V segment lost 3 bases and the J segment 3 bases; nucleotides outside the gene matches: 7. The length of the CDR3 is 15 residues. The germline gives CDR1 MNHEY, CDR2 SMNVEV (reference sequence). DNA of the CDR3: TGTGCCAGCAGTTTGTGGGGGGGGTCAGAAGAGACCCAGTACTTC. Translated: CASSLWGGSEETQYF.

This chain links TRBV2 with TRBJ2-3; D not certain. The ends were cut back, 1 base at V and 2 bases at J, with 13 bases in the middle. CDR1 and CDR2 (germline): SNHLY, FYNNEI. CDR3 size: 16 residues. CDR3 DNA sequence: TGTGCCAGCAGTGAAGTGGAAGGGCCTCCCACAGATACGCAGTATTTT. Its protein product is CASSEVEGPPTDTQYF.

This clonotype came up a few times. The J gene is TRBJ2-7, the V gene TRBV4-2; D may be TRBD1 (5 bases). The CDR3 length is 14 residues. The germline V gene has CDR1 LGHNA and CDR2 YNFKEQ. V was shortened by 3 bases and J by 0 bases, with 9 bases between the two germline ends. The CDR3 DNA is TGTGCCAGCAGCCACGAGGACACCTCCTACGAGCAGTACTTC. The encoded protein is CASSHEDTSYEQYF.

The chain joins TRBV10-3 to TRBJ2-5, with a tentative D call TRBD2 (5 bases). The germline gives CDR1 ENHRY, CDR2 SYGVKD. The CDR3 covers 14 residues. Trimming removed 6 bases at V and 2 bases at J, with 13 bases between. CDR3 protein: CAISDADSQETQYF. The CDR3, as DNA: TGTGCCATCAGCGACGCGGACTCTCAAGAGACCCAGTACTTC.

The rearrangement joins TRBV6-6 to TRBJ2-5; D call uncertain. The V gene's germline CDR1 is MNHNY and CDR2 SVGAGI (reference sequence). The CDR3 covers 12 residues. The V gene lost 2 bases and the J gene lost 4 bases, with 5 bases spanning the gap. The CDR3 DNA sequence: TGTGCCAGCAGTTACATGGCAGAGACCCAGTACTTC. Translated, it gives CASSYMAETQYF.

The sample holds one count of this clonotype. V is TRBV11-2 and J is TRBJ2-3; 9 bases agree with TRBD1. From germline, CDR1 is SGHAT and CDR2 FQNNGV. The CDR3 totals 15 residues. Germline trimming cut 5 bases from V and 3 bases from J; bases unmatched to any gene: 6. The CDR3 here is CASSPWDRETDTQYF. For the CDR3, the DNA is TGTGCCAGCAGCCCGTGGGACAGGGAAACAGATACGCAGTATTTT. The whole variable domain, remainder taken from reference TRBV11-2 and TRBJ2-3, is EAGVAQSPRYKIIEKRQSVAFWCNPISGHATLYWYQQILGQGPKLLIQFQNNGVVDDSQLPKDRFSAERLKGVDSTLKIQPAKLEDSAVYLCASSPWDRETDTQYFGPGTRLTVL.

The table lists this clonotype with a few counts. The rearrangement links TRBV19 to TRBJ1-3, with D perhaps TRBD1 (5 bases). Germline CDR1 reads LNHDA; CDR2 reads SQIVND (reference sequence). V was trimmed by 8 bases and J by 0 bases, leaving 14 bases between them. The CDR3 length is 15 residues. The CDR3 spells CASARTPSSGNTIYF. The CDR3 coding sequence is TGTGCCAGTGCCAGGACACCAAGCTCTGGAAACACCATATATTTT.

CDR3: CASSRQGEGSYGYTF. For the CDR3, the DNA is TGTGCCAGCAGCCGACAGGGAGAGGGCAGCTATGGCTACACCTTC. The chain carries TRBV6-5 and TRBJ1-2; 7 bases line up with TRBD1. The CDR3 extends over 15 amino acids. CDR1 and CDR2 (germline): MNHEY, SVGAGI. Trimming at V came to 6 bases and at J to 4 bases, leaving 11 bases not matched to a gene.

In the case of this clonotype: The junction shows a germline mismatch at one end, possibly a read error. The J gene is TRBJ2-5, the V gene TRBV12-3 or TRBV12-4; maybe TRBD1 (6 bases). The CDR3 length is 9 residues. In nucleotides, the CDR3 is TGTGCCAGCAGCCCAGGGGAGCTCTTC. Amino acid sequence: CASSPGELF.

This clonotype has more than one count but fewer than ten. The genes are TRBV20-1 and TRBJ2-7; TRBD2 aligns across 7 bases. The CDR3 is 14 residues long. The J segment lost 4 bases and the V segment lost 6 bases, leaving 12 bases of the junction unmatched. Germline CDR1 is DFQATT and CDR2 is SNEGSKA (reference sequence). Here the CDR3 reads CSAPRVAGVYEQYF. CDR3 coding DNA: TGCAGTGCCCCCAGGGTGGCGGGAGTTTACGAGCAGTACTTC.

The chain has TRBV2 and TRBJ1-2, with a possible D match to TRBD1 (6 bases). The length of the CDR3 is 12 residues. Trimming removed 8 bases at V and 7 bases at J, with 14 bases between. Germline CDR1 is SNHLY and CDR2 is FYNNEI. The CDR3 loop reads CASRTDALGYTF. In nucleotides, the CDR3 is TGTGCCAGCCGGACAGATGCCCTTGGCTACACCTTC.

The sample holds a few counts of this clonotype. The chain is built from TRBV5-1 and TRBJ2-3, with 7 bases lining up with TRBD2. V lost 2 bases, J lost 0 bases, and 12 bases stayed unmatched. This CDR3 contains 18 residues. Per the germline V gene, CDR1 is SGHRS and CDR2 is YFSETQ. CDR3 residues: CASSLTSGMGISTDTQYF. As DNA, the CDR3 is TGCGCCAGCAGCTTAACCAGCGGGATGGGGATTAGCACAGATACGCAGTATTTT.

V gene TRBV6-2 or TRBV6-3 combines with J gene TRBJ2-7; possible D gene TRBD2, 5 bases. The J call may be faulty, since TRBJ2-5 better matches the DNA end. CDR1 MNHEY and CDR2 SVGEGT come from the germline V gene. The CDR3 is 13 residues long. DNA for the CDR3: TGTGCCACCCCCGGACTGAGCCAAGAGACCCAGTACTTC. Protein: CATPGLSQETQYF.

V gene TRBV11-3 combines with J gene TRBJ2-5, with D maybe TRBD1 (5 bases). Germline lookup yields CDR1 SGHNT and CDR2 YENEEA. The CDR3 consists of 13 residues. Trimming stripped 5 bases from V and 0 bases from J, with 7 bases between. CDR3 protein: CASSKGDQETQYF. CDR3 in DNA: TGTGCCAGCAGCAAAGGGGACCAAGAGACCCAGTACTTC.

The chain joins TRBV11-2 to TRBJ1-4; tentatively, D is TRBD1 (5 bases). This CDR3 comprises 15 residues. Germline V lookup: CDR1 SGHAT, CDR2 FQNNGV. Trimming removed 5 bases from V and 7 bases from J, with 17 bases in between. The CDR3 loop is CASSVELGVSEKLFF. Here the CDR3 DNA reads TGTGCCAGCAGCGTGGAGTTAGGGGTCAGTGAAAAACTGTTTTTT.

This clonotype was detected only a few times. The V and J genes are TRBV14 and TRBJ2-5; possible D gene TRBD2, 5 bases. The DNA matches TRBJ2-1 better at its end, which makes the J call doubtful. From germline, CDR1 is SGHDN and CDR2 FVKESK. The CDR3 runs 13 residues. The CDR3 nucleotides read TGTGCCAGCAATCCACTAGGATCCCATGAGCAGTTCTTC. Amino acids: CASNPLGSHEQFF.

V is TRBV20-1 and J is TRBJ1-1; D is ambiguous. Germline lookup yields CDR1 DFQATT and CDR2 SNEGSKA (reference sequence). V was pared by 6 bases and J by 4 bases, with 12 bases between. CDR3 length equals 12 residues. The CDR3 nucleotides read TGCAGTGCCGGACGGTTGGGCACTGAAGCTTTCTTT. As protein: CSAGRLGTEAFF.

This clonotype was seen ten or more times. The CDR3 sequence is CAWSGDSGYNEQFF. The DNA for the CDR3 is TGTGCCTGGAGTGGCGATAGCGGCTACAATGAGCAGTTCTTC. The V gene is TRBV30, the J gene TRBJ2-1; D possibly corresponds to TRBD2 (6 bases). This CDR3 has 14 residues. Trimming cost V 1 base and J 3 bases, with 10 bases left between them. Germline lookup yields CDR1 GTSNPN and CDR2 SVGIG (reference sequence).

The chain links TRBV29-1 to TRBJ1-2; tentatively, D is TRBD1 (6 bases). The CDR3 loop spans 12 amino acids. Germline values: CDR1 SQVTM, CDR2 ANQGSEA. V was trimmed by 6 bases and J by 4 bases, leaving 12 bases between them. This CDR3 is CSVGGTSYGYTF. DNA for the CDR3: TGCAGCGTGGGGGGGACAAGCTATGGCTACACCTTC.

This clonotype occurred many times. This chain's CDR3 is CAWSPIPGQNGEQYF. CDR3 in DNA: TGTGCCTGGAGCCCTATTCCGGGACAGAATGGTGAGCAGTACTTC. This chain links TRBV30 with TRBJ2-7, with 7 nucleotides matching TRBD1. This CDR3 region has 15 residues. Germline values: CDR1 GTSNPN, CDR2 SVGIG (reference sequence). V shed 3 bases and J 7 bases; nucleotides not matched to a gene: 15.

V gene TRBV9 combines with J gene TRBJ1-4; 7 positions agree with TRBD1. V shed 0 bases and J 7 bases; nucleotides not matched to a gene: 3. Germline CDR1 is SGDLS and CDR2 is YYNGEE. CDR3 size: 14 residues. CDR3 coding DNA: TGTGCCAGCAGCGTAGCAGGGGACAGTGAAAAACTGTTTTTT. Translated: CASSVAGDSEKLFF.

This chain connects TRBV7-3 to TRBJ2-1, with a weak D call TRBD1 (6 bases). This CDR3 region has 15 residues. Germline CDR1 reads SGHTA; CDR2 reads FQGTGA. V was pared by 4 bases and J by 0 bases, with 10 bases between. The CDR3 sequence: CASSSRQASYNEQFF. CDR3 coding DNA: TGTGCCAGCAGCTCTAGACAGGCCTCCTACAATGAGCAGTTCTTC.

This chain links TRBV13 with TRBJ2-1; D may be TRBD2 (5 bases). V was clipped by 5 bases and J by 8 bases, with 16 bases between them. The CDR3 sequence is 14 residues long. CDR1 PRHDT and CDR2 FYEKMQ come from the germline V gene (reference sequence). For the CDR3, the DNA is TGTGCCAGCAGCGTACTTGACTATCCCCATGAGCAGTTCTTC. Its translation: CASSVLDYPHEQFF. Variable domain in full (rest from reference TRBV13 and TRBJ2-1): AAGVIQSPRHLIKEKRETATLKCYPIPRHDTVYWYQQGPGQDPQFLISFYEKMQSDKGSIPDRFSAQQFSDYHSELNMSSLELGDSALYFCASSVLDYPHEQFFGPGTRLTVL.

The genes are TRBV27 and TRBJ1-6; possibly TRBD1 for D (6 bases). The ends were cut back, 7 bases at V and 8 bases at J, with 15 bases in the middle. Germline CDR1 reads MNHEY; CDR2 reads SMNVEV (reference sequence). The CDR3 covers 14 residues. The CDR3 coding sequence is TGTGCCAGCAAAAACAGGGAAAAATATTCACCCCTCCACTTT. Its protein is CASKNREKYSPLHF.

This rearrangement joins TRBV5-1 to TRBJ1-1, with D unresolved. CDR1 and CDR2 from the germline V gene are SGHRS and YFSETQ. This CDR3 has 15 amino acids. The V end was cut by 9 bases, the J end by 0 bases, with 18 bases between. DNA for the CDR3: TGCGCCACCCAGTCCGGTTTGGGGATGAACACTGAAGCTTTCTTT. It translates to CATQSGLGMNTEAFF.

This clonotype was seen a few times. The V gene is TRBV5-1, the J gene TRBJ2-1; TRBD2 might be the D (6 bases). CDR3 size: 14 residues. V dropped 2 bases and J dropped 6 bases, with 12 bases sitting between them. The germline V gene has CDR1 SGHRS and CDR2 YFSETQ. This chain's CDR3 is CASSLPPGSNEQFF. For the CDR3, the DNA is TGCGCCAGCAGCTTACCCCCCGGGAGCAATGAGCAGTTCTTC.

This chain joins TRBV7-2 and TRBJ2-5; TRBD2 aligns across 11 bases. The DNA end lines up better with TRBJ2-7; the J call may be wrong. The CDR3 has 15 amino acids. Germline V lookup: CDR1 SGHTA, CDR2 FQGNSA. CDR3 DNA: TGTGCCAGCAGCTTGGGGGGACTAGCGGAGTACGAGCAGTACTTC. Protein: CASSLGGLAEYEQYF.

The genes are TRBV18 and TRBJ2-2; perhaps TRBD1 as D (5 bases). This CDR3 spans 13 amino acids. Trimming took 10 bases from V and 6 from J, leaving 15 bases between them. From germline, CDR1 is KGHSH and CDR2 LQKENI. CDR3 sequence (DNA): TGTGCCAACTCGGCCCAGGGTTCCGGGGAGCTGTTTTTT. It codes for CANSAQGSGELFF.

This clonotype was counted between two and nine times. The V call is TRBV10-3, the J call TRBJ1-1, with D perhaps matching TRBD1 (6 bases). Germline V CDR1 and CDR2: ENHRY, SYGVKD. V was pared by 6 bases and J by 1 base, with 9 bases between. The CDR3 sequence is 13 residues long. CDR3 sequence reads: CAIRGGANTEAFF. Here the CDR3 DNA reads TGTGCCATCAGAGGGGGGGCGAACACTGAAGCTTTCTTT.

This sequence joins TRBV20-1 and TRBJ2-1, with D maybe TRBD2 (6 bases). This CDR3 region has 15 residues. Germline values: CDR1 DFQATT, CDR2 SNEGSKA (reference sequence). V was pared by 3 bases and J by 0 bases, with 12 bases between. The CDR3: CSASRAGPSYNEQFF. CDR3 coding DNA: TGCAGTGCTAGTCGGGCGGGGCCCTCCTACAATGAGCAGTTCTTC.

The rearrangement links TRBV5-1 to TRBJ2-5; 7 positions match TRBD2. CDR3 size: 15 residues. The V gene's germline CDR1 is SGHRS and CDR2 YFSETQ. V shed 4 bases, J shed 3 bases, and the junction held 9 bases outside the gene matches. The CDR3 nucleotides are TGCGCCAGCAGCCTTGGACGGGGAGGGGAAGAGACCCAGTACTTC. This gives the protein CASSLGRGGEETQYF.

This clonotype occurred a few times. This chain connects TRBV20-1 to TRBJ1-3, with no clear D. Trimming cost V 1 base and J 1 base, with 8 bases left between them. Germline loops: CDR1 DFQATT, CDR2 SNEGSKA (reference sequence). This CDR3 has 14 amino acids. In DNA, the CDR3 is TGCAGTGCTAGAGTAGGGTCTTCTGGAAACACCATATATTTT. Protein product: CSARVGSSGNTIYF.